The rows below give T cell receptor beta chains drawn from one sample of a study of cytomegalovirus exposure and HLA in healthy donors. Generated by immunoSEQ multiplex PCR, the TCRdb table keeps only in-frame clones and is missing some. This sample's table reports around 52,000 clones. The material sequenced was PBMCs. The receptors shown here come from a man in his forties in good health and CMV-seropositive. The CDR3 runs from the conserved cysteine through the conserved F or W.

TRBJ2-1 | TRBV6-5 | CASSSKEARFADEQFF
TRBJ1-1 | TRBV7-6 | CASSFTKGGTEAFF
TRBJ2-1 | TRBV7-2 | CASSSGALVYNEQFF
TRBJ2-2 | TRBV19 | CASSIERGYTGELFF
TRBJ1-6 | TRBV18 | CASSPGQNNSPLHF
TRBJ2-7 | TRBV6-1 | CASSSDSHPYEQYF
TRBJ2-7 | TRBV13 | CASSNPGSREQYF
TRBJ2-7 | TRBV28 | CASSGRQSPSSSYEQYF
TRBJ1-2 | TRBV27 | CASSLTGGHGYTF
TRBJ2-7 | TRBV29-1 | CSVVGQDSYEQYF
TRBJ2-3 | TRBV29-1 | CSVGFTDAQYF
TRBJ2-3 | TRBV7-9 | CASSHPWQGLTDTQYF
TRBJ2-7 | TRBV6-5 | CASSYSRSGLAYEQYF